This T cell receptor beta chain is drawn from a study of early T cells in non-severe SARS-CoV-2 infection. Turning to the study itself: Bulk RNA from unsorted whole blood was sequenced; chains were unpaired.

As part of library construction, unique molecular identifiers were attached to individual cDNA molecules. TCRdb reprocessed the 5' RACE reads via MiXCR and lists one record per CDR3 protein. The data contain about 28,000 distinct CDR3 sequences, around 6% of them seen just once; the ten biggest clones take up 34%. Study results and limitations: Database matching using VDJdb favored anti-spike CD8 responses, with private and CD4 specificities left missing.

V trimming: 6 bases; J trimming: 9 bases; junction bases outside the gene matches: 12. CDR3 length: 15 residues. Germline CDR1 and CDR2: SQVTM and ANQGSEA. A note on this clonotype: Its target is unknown.

The TCR comes from an adult who was a healthcare worker with PCR-confirmed SARS-CoV-2 infection or an uninfected control (not recorded which). The starting material was whole blood, obtained at baseline. J is TRBJ2-1 and V is TRBV29-1; TRBD2 matches 12 bases. CDR3 protein: CSVPKALTSGGEQFF. CDR3 nucleotides: TGCAGCGTCCCTAAGGCTTTGACTAGCGGGGGTGAGCAGTTCTTC.